This is a list of T cell receptor beta chains from one sample in a study of blood T cells in healthy people across ages. TCRdb reanalysed the 5' RACE reads using MiXCR and keeps one entry per CDR3 protein. The data hold hundreds of thousands of distinct CDR3 sequences, with roughly 53% observed a single time. The sequenced material came from blood. Receptor source: a man aged 60 to 75 in good health. Each CDR3 is given with its conserved first and last residue. D genes are given only for firm matches. Not every row has a clone size; where given, it reads once, few, many or a size class.

clone_size	d_call	v_call	j_call	cdr3_nt	cdr3_aa
.	TRBD1	TRBV5-5	TRBJ2-1	TGTGCCAGCAGCTCTTATGGGACAGCCGCCAATGAGCAGTTCTTC	CASSSYGTAANEQFF
.	TRBD1	TRBV11-2	TRBJ2-7	TGTGCCAGCAGCCCCGGACAGGGTCTTTACGAGCAGTACTTC	CASSPGQGLYEQYF
few	TRBD1	TRBV7-2	TRBJ1-2	TGTGCCAGCAGTCCGACAGGGGCACCCTTCTATGGCTACACCTTC	CASSPTGAPFYGYTF
few	TRBD2	TRBV5-1	TRBJ2-1	TGCGCCAGCAGCTTGGAGACTAGCGCCAATGAGCAGTTCTTC	CASSLETSANEQFF
.	.	TRBV6-6	TRBJ2-5	TGTACCAGCAGTTACGGGCGGAAATCCCAAGAGACCCAGTACTTC	CTSSYGRKSQETQYF
.	.	TRBV21-1	TRBJ2-7	TGTGCCAGCAGCAAAGCCGGAGTAGCCGAGCAGTACTTC	CASSKAGVAEQYF
.	.	TRBV11-2	TRBJ1-4	TGTGCCAGCAGCTTATCCAGGGAAAAACTGTTTTTT	CASSLSREKLFF
.	.	TRBV14	TRBJ2-5	TGTGCCAGCAGCCAATCCCGGGGGACCATCCAAGAGACCCAGTACTTC	CASSQSRGTIQETQYF
.	.	TRBV7-8	TRBJ2-5	TGTGCCAGCAACCAGACCCCCGGGACCGCTGCCACCCAGTACTTC	CASNQTPGTAATQYF
.	.	TRBV27	TRBJ1-1	TGTGCCAGCAGTACCACGAGGTGGACTGAAGCTTTCTTT	CASSTTRWTEAFF
once	.	TRBV9	TRBJ2-7	TGTGCCAGCAGCCTCGATTTTCGGGACCGGGCCCACGAGCAGTACTTC	CASSLDFRDRAHEQYF
.	.	TRBV18	TRBJ2-1	TGTGCCAGCTCACCTTTACAGGGAGTCGATGAGCAGTTCTTC	CASSPLQGVDEQFF
.	TRBD2	TRBV7-2	TRBJ2-5	TGTGCCAGCTTTTATCAGGGAGGGGAGACCCAGTACTTC	CASFYQGGETQYF
once	TRBD1	TRBV4-1	TRBJ1-6	TGCGCCAGCAGCCAAGGGACAGGGGAAAGGAGGGGGTCACCCCTCCACTTT	CASSQGTGERRGSPLHF
.	.	TRBV21-1	TRBJ2-1	TGTGCCAGCAGCAACGGGACAGGGAAAGAGACCCAGTTCTTC	CASSNGTGKETQFF
.	.	TRBV2	TRBJ2-5	TGTGCCAGCAGCGCACAGGGCCTTGGCGAGACCCAGTACTTC	CASSAQGLGETQYF
.	TRBD2	TRBV14	TRBJ2-7	TGTGCCAGCAGCCCGGCGGGGGGGCTCTCCTACGAGCAGTACTTC	CASSPAGGLSYEQYF
.	.	TRBV7-2	TRBJ2-1	TGTGCCAGCAGCTTAGCACATCCCAACAATGAGCAGTTCTTC	CASSLAHPNNEQFF
few	TRBD2	TRBV5-1	TRBJ2-5	TGCGCCAGCAGATTTTCCAGCGGGATCCAAGAGACCCAGTACTTC	CASRFSSGIQETQYF
.	TRBD1	TRBV5-1	TRBJ2-7	TGCGCCAGCAGCTTGGCCGGGGACAGGGGAGTCTACGAGCAGTACTTC	CASSLAGDRGVYEQYF
.	.	TRBV29-1	TRBJ1-2	TGCAGCGTTGTCGGGACCGATTCCAACTATGGCTACACCTTC	CSVVGTDSNYGYTF
few	.	TRBV20-1	TRBJ2-1	TGCAGTGCTGCTCCGACGGGGGCCTACAATGAGCAGTTCTTC	CSAAPTGAYNEQFF
.	TRBD2	TRBV25-1	TRBJ2-5	TGTGCCAGCAGTGCCTATCCGGGACTACAAGAGACCCAGTACTTC	CASSAYPGLQETQYF
.	TRBD1	TRBV5-1	TRBJ2-1	TGCGCCAGCAAACCCGGGACAGGGAAAGGATACGAGCAGTTCTTC	CASKPGTGKGYEQFF
.	TRBD2	TRBV12-3/TRBV12-4	TRBJ2-1	TGTGCCGGCAGTTTACGGGGGGGAGCCTGGAATGAGCAGTTCTTC	CAGSLRGGAWNEQFF
few	.	TRBV4-1	TRBJ2-1	TGCGCCAGCGGGATAGCTCGGGGGAATGAGCAGTTCTTC	CASGIARGNEQFF
.	.	TRBV5-1	TRBJ2-5	TGCGCCAGCAGCTTGGAAGTCAGGGGGGTCCAAGAGACCCAGTACTTC	CASSLEVRGVQETQYF
.	TRBD2	TRBV3-1	TRBJ2-1	TGTGCCAGCAGCGGGGGGGGTCGGGGCAATGAGCAGTTCTTC	CASSGGGRGNEQFF
.	TRBD2	TRBV20-1	TRBJ2-1	TGCAGTGCTATACGCCACGGGACTAGTTTAATCAATGAGCAGTTCTTC	CSAIRHGTSLINEQFF
.	TRBD2	TRBV20-1	TRBJ2-1	TGCAGTGCTAGGAGGGCGGTAGCGGGGGCCAATGAGCAGTTCTTC	CSARRAVAGANEQFF
.	TRBD2	TRBV29-1	TRBJ2-1	TGCAGCGTTGAGACCTCCTCAGCGGGGGGTGGTAATGAGCAGTTCTTC	CSVETSSAGGGNEQFF
.	.	TRBV10-3	TRBJ2-6	TGTGCCATCAGTAATGCCGGGGATGGGGCCAACGTCCTGACTTTC	CAISNAGDGANVLTF
.	TRBD2	TRBV5-1	TRBJ2-1	TGCGCCAGCAGCCCCCCTCTCCTCGGGGGGGCTTACAATGAGCAGTTCTTC	CASSPPLLGGAYNEQFF
.	TRBD1	TRBV6-6	TRBJ1-4	TGTGCCAGCAGTTATCGGGCCAGGGGGTTTGAAAAACTGTTTTTT	CASSYRARGFEKLFF
.	.	TRBV24-1	TRBJ2-5	TGTGCCACCAGTGGAAGGGTCGATCAAGAGACCCAGTACTTC	CATSGRVDQETQYF
few	.	TRBV10-3	TRBJ2-7	TGTGCCATCATGAGGGACCCTAGCTCCTACGAGCAGTACTTC	CAIMRDPSSYEQYF